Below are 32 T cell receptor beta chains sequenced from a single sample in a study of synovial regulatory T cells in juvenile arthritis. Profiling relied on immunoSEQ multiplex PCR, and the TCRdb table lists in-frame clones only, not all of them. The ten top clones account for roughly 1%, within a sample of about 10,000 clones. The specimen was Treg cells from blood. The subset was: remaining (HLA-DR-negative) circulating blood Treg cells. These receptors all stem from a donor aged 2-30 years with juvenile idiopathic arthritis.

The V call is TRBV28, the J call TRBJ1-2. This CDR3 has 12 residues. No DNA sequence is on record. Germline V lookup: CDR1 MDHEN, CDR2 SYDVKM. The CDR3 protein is CASRVGTAFYTF.

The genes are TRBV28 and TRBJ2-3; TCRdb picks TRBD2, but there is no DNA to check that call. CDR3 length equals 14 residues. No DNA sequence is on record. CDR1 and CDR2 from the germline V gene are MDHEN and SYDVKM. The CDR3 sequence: CASSLYPSTDTQYF.

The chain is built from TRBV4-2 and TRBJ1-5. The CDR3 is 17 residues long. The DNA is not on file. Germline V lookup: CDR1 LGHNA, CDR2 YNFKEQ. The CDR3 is CASSQGKAGDSNQPQHF.

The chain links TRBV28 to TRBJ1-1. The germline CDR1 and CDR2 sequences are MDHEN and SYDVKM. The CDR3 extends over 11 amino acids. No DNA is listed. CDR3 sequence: CASSLFGEAFF.

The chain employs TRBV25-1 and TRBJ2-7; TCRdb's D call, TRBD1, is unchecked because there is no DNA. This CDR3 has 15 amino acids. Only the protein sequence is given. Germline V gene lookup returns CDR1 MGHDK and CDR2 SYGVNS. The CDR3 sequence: CASSARQGPFYEQYF.

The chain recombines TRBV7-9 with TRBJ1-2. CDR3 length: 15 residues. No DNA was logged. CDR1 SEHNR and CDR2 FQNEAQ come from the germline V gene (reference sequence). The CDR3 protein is CASSRYLGGNYGYTF.

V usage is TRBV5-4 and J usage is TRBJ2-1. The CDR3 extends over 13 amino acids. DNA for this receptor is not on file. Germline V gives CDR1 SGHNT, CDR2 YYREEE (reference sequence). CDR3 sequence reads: CASSFVSIGEQFF.

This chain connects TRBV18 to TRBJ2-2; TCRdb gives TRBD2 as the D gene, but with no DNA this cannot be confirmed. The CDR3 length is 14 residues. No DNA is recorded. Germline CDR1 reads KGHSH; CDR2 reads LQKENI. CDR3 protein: CASSPPSHTGELFF.

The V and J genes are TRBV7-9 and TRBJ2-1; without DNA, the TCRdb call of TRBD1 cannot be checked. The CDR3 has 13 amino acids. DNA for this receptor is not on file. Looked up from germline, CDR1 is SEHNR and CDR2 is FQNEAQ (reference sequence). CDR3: CASSPRGTNEQFF.

The CDR3 protein is CSATGGYGYTF. The V call is TRBV20-1, the J call TRBJ1-2. From germline, CDR1 is DFQATT and CDR2 SNEGSKA (reference sequence). CDR3 length: 11 amino acids. No DNA has been recorded.

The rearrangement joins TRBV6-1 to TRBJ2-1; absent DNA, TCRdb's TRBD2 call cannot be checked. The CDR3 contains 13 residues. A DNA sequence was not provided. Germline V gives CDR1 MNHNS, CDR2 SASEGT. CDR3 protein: CASTPSGGWEQFF.

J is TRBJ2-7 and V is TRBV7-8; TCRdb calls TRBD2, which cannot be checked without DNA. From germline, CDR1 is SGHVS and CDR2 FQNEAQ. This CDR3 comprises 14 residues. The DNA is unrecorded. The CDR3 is CASRPRTGSYEQYF.

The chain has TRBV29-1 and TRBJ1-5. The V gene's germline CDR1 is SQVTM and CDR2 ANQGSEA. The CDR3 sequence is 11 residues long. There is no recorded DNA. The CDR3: CSVSGEQPQHF.

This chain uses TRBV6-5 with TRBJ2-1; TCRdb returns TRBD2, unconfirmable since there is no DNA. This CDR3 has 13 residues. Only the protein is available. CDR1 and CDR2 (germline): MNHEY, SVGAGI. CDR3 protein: CASRGAGTGEQFF.

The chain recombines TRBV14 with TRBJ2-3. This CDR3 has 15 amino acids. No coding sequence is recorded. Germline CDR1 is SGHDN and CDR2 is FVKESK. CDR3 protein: CASSHRAAFTDTQYF.

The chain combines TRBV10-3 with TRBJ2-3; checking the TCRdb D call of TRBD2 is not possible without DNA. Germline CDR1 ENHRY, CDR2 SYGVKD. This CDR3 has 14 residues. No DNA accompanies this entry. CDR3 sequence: CAISLAPSTDTQYF.

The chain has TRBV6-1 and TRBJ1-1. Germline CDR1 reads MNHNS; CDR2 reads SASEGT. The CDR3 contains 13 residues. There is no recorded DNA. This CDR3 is CASSATVNTEAFF.

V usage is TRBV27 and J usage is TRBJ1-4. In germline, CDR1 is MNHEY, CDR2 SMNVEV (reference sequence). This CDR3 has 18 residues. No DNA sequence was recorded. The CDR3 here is CASSPLPGRSKESEKLFF.

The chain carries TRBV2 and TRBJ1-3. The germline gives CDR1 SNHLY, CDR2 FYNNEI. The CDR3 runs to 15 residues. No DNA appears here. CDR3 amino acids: CASSDLGTAGTTIYF.

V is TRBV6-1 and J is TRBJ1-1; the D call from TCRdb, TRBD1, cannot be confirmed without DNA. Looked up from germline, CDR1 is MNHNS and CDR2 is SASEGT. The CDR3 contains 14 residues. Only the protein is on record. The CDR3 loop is CASSEPARGHEAFF.

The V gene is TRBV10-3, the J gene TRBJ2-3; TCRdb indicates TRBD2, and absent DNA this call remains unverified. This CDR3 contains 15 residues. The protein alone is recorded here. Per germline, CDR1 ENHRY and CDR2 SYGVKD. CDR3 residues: CATSVRAGTTDTQYF.

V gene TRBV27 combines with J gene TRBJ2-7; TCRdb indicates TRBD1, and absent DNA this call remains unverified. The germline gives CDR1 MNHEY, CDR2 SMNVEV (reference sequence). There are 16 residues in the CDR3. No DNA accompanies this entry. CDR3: CASKPRPGQGYYEQYF.

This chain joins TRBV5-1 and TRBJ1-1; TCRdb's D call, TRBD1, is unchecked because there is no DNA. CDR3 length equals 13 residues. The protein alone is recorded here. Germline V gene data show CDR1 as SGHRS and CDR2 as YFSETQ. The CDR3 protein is CASSSTGTTEAFF.

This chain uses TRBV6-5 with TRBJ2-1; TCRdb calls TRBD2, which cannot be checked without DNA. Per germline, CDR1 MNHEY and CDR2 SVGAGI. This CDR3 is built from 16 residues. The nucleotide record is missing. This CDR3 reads CASSYNGLGAYNEQFF.

The CDR3 protein is CASSSPGRRGYTDTQYF. This chain joins TRBV7-3 and TRBJ2-3; TCRdb reports TRBD2, a call that lacks DNA to check it against. This CDR3 spans 17 amino acids. No DNA has been recorded. CDR1 and CDR2 (germline): SGHTA, FQGTGA.

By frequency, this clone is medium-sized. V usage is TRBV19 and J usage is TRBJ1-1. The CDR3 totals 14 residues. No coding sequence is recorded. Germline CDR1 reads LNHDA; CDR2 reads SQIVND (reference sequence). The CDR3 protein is CASSRQAGDTEAFF. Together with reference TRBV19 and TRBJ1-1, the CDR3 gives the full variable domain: DGGITQSPKYLFRKEGQNVTLSCEQNLNHDAMYWYRQDPGQGLRLIYYSQIVNDFQKGDIAEGYSVSREKKESFPLTVTSAQKNPTAFYLCASSRQAGDTEAFFGQGTRLTVV.

CDR3 sequence: CASSRTGGQGEQYF. This chain uses TRBV10-1 with TRBJ2-7; TCRdb gives TRBD1 as the D gene, but with no DNA this cannot be confirmed. The CDR3 has 14 amino acids. There is no recorded DNA. Germline V CDR1 and CDR2: WNHNN, SYGVQD (reference sequence).

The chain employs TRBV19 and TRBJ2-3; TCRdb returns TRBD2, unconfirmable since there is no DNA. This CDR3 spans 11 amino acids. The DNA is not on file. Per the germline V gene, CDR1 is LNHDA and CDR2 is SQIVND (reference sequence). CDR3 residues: CASSISDTQYF.

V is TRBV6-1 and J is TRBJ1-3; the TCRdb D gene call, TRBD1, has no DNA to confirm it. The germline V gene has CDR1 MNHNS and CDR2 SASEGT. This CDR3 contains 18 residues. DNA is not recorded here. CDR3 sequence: CASSEPTLGQISGNTIYF.

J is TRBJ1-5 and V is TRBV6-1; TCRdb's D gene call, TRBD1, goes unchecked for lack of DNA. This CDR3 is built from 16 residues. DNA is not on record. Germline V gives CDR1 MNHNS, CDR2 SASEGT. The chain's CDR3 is CASSARQGASNQPQHF.

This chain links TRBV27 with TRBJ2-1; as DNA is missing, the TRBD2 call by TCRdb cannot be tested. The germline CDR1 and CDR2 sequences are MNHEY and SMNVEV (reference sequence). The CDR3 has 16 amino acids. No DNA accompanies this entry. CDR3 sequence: CATYRLAGFPYNEQFF.

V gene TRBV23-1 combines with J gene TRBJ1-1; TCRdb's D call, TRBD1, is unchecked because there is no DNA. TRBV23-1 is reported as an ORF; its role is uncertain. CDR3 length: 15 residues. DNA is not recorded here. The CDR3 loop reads CASSQFRWPNTEAFF.